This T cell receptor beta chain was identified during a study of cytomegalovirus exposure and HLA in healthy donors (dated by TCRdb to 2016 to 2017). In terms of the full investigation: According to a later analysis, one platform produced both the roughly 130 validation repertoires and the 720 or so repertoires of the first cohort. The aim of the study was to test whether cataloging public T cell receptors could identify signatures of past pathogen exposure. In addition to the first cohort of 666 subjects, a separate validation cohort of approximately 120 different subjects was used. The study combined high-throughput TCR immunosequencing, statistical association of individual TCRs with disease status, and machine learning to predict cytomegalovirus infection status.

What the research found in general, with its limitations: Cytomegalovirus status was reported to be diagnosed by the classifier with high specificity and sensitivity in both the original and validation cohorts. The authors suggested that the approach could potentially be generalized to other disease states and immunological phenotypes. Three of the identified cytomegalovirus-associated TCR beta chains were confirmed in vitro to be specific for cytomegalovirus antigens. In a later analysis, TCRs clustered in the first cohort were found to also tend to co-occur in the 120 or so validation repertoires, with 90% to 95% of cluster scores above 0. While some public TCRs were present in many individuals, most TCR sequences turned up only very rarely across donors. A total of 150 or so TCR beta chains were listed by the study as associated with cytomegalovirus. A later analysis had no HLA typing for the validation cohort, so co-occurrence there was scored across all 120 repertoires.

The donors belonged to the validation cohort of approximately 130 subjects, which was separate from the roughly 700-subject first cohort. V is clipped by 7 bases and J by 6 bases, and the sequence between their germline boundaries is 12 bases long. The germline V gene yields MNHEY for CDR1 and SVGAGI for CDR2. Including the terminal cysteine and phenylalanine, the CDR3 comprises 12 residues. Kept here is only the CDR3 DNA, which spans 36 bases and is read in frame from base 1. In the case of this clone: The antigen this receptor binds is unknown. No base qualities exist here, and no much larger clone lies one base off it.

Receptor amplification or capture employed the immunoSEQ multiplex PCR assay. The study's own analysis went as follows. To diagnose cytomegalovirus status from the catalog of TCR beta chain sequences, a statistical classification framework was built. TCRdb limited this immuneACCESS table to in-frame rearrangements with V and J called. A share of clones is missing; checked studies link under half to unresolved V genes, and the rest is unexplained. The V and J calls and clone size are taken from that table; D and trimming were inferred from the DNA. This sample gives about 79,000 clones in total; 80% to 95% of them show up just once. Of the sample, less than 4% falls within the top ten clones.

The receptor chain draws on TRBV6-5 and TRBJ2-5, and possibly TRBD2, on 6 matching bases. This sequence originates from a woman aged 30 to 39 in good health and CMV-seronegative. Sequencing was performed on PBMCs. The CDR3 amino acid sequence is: CASTGGGKTQYF. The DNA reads TGTGCCAGCACCGGGGGTGGCAAGACCCAGTACTTC.